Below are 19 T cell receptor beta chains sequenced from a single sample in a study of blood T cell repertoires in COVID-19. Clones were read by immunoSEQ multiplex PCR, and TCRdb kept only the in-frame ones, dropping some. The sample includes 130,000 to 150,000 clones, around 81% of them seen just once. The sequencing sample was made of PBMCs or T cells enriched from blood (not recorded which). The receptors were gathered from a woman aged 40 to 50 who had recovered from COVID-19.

The CDR3 sequence is CASSPMGARGANVLTF. The CDR3 nucleotides are TGTGCCAGCTCACCGATGGGGGCTAGAGGGGCCAACGTCCTGACTTTC. J is TRBJ2-6 and V is TRBV18, with TRBD1 as a possible D gene (6 bases). The CDR3 length is 16 residues. The V end lost 3 bases, the J end lost 4 bases, and 13 bases lay between the germline ends. Germline V gene lookup returns CDR1 KGHSH and CDR2 LQKENI.

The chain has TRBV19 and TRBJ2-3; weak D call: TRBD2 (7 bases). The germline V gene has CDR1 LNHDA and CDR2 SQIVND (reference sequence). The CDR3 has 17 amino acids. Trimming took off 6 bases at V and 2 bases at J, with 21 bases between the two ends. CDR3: CASSLRGRATVTDTQYF. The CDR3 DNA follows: TGTGCCAGTAGCCTAAGGGGGAGGGCCACGGTCACAGATACGCAGTATTTT.

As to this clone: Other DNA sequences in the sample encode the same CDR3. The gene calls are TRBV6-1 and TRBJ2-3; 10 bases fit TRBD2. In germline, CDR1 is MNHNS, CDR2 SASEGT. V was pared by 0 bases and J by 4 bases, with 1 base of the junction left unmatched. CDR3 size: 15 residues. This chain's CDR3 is CASSEAAGGPDTQYF. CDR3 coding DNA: TGTGCCAGCAGTGAAGCAGCGGGAGGGCCAGATACGCAGTATTTT.

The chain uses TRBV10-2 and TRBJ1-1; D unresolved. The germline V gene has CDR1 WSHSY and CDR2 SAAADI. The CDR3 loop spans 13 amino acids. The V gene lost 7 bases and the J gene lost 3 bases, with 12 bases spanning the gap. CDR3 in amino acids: CASMRAIDTEAFF. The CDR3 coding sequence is TGCGCCAGCATGCGGGCAATAGACACTGAAGCTTTCTTT.

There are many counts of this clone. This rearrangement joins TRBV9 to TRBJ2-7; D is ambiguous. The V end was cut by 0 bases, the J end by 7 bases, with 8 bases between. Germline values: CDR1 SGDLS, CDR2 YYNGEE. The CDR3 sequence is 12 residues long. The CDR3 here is CASSVAMTEQYF. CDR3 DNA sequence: TGTGCCAGCAGCGTAGCTATGACAGAGCAGTACTTC.

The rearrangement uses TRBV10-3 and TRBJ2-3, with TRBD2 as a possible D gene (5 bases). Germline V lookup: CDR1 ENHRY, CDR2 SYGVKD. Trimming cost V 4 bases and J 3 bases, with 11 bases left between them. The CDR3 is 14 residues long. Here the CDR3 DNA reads TGTGCCATCAGTGGGTTGGGAGTGACAGATACGCAGTATTTT. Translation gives CAISGLGVTDTQYF.

CDR3 DNA: TGCGCCAGCAGCCAAGTGGGCGTGACTGAAGCTTTCTTT. It specifies CASSQVGVTEAFF. The chain couples TRBV4-1 to TRBJ1-1; D unclear. With 1 base removed from V and 5 bases from J, the gap between germline ends came to 8 bases. The CDR3 is 13 amino acids. Germline V gives CDR1 MGHRA, CDR2 YSYEKL.

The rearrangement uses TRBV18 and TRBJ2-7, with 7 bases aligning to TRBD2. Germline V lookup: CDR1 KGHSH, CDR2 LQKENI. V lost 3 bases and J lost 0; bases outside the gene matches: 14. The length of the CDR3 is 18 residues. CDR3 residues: CASSPRVPWLAVSYEQYF. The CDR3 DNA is TGTGCCAGCTCACCCCGGGTCCCTTGGCTAGCGGTCTCCTACGAGCAGTACTTC.

The CDR3 bases are TGTGCCAGCAGCCAAGGCGGGACTAGCGGGAGTTACGAGCAGTACTTC. Protein product: CASSQGGTSGSYEQYF. This chain links TRBV3-1 (or the pseudogene TRBV3-2) with TRBJ2-7, with 14 positions matching TRBD2. The CDR3 is 16 amino acids. V shed 1 base and J 4 bases; nucleotides not matched to a gene: 3. Germline V CDR1 and CDR2: LGHDT, YNNKEL (reference sequence).

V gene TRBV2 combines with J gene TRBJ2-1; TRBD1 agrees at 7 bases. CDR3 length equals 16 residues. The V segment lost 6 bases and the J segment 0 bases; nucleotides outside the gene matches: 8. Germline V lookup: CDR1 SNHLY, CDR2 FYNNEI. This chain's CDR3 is CASSLGQFYSYNEQFF. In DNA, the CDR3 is TGTGCCAGCAGCTTGGGACAGTTTTACTCCTACAATGAGCAGTTCTTC.

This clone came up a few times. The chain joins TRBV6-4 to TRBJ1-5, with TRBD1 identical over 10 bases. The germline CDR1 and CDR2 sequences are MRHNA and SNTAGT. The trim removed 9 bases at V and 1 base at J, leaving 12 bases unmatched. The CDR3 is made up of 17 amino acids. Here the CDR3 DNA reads TGTGCCAGAGCGGGGGACAGGGGTCCCCTCAGCAATCAGCCCCAGCATTTT. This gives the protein CARAGDRGPLSNQPQHF.

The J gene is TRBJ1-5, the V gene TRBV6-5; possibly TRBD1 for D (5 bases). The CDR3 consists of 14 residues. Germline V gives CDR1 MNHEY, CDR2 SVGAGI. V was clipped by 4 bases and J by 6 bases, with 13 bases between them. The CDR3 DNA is TGTGCCAGCAGTTCAAATCGAGACAGTCAGCCCCAGCATTTT. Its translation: CASSSNRDSQPQHF.

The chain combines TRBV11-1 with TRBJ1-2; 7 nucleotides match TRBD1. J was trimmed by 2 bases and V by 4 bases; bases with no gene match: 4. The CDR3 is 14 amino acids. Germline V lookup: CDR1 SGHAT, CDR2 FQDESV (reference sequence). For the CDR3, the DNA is TGTGCCAGCAGCTCTGGGACAGCGAACTATGGCTACACCTTC. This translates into CASSSGTANYGYTF.

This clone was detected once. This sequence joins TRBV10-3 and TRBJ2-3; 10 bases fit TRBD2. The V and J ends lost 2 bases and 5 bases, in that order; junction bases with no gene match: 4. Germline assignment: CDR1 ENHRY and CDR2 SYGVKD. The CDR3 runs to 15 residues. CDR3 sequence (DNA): TGTGCCATCAGTGAGACTAGCGGGGAGGTAGATACGCAGTATTTT. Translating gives CAISETSGEVDTQYF.

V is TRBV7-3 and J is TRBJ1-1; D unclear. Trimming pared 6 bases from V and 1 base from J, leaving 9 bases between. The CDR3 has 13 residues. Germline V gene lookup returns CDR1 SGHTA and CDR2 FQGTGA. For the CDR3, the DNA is TGTGCCAGCAGTCCCAGTGGGAACACTGAAGCTTTCTTT. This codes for CASSPSGNTEAFF.

CDR3 bases: TGTGCCAGCAGCGAAAACAGGGGGCTGAGAAACACTGAAGCTTTCTTT. Translating gives CASSENRGLRNTEAFF. The chain links TRBV14 to TRBJ1-1; 9 bases fit TRBD1. V was clipped by 5 bases and J by 2 bases; unmatched bases: 9. The germline V gene has CDR1 SGHDN and CDR2 FVKESK. The CDR3 consists of 16 residues.

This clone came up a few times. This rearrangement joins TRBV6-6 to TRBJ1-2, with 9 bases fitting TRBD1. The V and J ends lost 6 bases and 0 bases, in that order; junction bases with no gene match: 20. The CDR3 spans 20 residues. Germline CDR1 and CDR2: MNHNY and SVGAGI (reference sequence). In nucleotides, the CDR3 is TGTGCCAGCAGCCGTCTACCTACCCGGGACAGGGAAGACCCTAACTATGGCTACACCTTC. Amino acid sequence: CASSRLPTRDREDPNYGYTF.

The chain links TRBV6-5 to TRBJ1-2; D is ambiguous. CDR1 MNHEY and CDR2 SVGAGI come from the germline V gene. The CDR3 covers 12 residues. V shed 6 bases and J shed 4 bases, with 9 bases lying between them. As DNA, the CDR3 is TGTGCCAGCAGAGATTCTACCTATGGCTACACCTTC. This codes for CASRDSTYGYTF.

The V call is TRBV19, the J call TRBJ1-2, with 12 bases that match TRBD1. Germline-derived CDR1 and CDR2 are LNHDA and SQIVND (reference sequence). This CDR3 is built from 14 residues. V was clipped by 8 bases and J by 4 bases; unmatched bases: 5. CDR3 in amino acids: CASRPGQGAYGYTF. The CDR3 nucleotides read TGTGCCAGTCGTCCGGGACAGGGGGCCTATGGCTACACCTTC.